The 19 T cell receptor beta chains below come from one sample, sequenced in a study of tissue T cells after allogeneic stem cell transplantation. Generated by immunoSEQ multiplex PCR, the TCRdb table keeps only in-frame clones and is missing some. The sample has 3,000 to 4,000 clones, about 50% seen once; the top ten hold approximately 15%. Time point of the sample: mouse harvest day 14 after allogeneic transplant. Each mouse received 10^7 T-cell-depleted marrow cells plus 10^6 splenic CD5+ T cells by tail vein. The sequenced sample consisted of gut tissue. The receptors shown here come from a female BALB/c mouse given C57BL/6 T cells with graft-versus-host disease after an allogeneic hematopoietic cell transplant.

Of note for this clone: Genes here carry mouse names. The read ends 1 residue shy of where the CDR3 ends; the end is completed using the germline J gene. The rearrangement links TRBV26 to TRBJ2-5, with TRBD2 identical over 9 bases. Germline CDR1 and CDR2: KGHPV and FQNQEV (reference sequence). J gave up 3 bases and V 2 bases, and 0 bases lay outside the gene matches. The CDR3 runs 14 residues. The CDR3 is CASSLGTGQDTQYF. Incomplete CDR3 DNA: TGTGCCAGCAGTCTGGGGACTGGGCAAGACACCCAGTAC.

As regards this clone: Any gene name here is a mouse gene name. CDR3 DNA (partial): TGTGCCAGCAGTCTGGGGCCGTATTCTGGAAATACGCTCTAT. Encoded protein: CASSLGPYSGNTLY. In full, the CDR3 is CASSLGPYSGNTLYF. This chain joins TRBV26 and TRBJ1-3; no clear D. The observed sequence ends 1 residue before the CDR3 terminus, with the missing tail filled in from the germline J gene. The length of the CDR3 is 15 residues. V dropped 2 bases and J dropped 0 bases, with 8 bases sitting between them. CDR1 KGHPV and CDR2 FQNQEV come from the germline V gene (reference sequence).

Concerning this clone: Genes and germline come from the mouse. The CDR3 extends 1 residue past the end of the read, so its final part is completed from the germline J gene. The chain recombines TRBV3 with TRBJ2-7, with 9 positions matching TRBD2. Germline V gene lookup returns CDR1 SNHLY and CDR2 FYNGKV (reference sequence). The V and J ends lost 4 bases and 0 bases, in that order; junction bases with no gene match: 4. The CDR3 extends over 15 amino acids. CDR3 region: CASSSGTGSSYEQYF. The part of the CDR3 DNA that was read is TGTGCCAGCAGCTCCGGGACTGGGAGCTCCTATGAACAGTAC.

Remarks on this clone: Mouse names are used for the genes. With the read ending 1 residue before the CDR3 end, the germline J gene is used to fill in that end. This rearrangement joins TRBV16 to TRBJ2-2; D is undetermined. V lost 3 bases and J lost 0, with 11 bases in between. The CDR3 has 16 residues. Germline lookup yields CDR1 SGHSA and CDR2 FRNQAP. The DNA read from the CDR3 is TGTGCAAGCAGCTTCAGATGGTCAGCAAACACCGGGCAGCTCTAC. It is translated as CASSFRWSANTGQLY. The entire CDR3 reads CASSFRWSANTGQLYF.

With respect to this clone: Gene names are mouse gene names. Coverage ceases 1 residue before the CDR3 finishes, and the germline J gene fills in the end. This chain links TRBV19 with TRBJ1-1, with no clear D. Germline CDR1 is FNHDT and CDR2 is SITEND (reference sequence). V was pared by 5 bases and J by 5 bases, with 4 bases between. The CDR3 is 10 residues long. The CDR3 reads CASSRTEVFF. The sequenced part of the CDR3 DNA is TGTGCCAGCAGCCGGACAGAAGTCTTC.

A note on this clone: Mouse gene names apply. CDR3 region: CASSRDGGGTPLYF. Partial CDR3 DNA: TGTGCCAGCAGTCGGGACGGCGGGGGTACGCCCCTCTAC. J is TRBJ1-6 and V is TRBV26; tentatively, D is TRBD1 (5 bases). The read ends 1 residue shy of where the CDR3 ends; the end is completed using the germline J gene. TRBJ1-6 is labeled an ORF, and its function is uncertain. This CDR3 region has 14 residues. CDR1 and CDR2 from the germline V gene are KGHPV and FQNQEV (reference sequence). Trimming took 4 bases from V and 11 from J, leaving 15 bases between them.

With respect to this clone: These gene names are mouse names. The CDR3 end lies 1 residue beyond the end of the read and is filled in from the germline J gene. V is TRBV26 and J is TRBJ2-2; D is uncertain. The germline gives CDR1 KGHPV, CDR2 FQNQEV (reference sequence). The CDR3 consists of 14 residues. The ends were cut back, 2 bases at V and 1 base at J, with 5 bases in the middle. Partial CDR3 DNA: TGTGCCAGCAGTCTGGGCAGAAACACCGGGCAGCTCTAC. It encodes CASSLGRNTGQLY. The whole CDR3 protein reads CASSLGRNTGQLYF.

In the case of this clone: All gene names here are mouse names. The observed sequence ends 1 residue before the CDR3 terminus, with the missing tail filled in from the germline J gene. The rearrangement joins TRBV15 to TRBJ2-5; TRBD2 aligns across 8 bases. The CDR3 spans 15 residues. Per germline, CDR1 SGHND and CDR2 FRSKSL. Trimming took 2 bases from V and 5 from J; bases not matched to a gene: 6. The sequenced part of the CDR3 DNA is TGTGCCAGCAGTTTACCCCCCTGGGGGGTAGACACCCAGTAC. This encodes CASSLPPWGVDTQY. The full CDR3 protein is CASSLPPWGVDTQYF.

This clone turned up a few times. Gene labels here are mouse ones. The CDR3 end is not reached by the read, which stops 1 residue before it; the germline J gene fills it in. The chain carries TRBV26 and TRBJ1-4; D is ambiguous. In germline, CDR1 is KGHPV, CDR2 FQNQEV (reference sequence). Trimming cost V 4 bases and J 0 bases, with 9 bases left between them. The length of the CDR3 is 15 residues. The chain's CDR3 is CASSPRQISNERLFF. The CDR3 bases that were read are TGTGCCAGCAGTCCCCGGCAGATTTCCAACGAAAGATTATTT.

Regarding this clone: Gene names and germline match the mouse. The CDR3 is cut off 1 residue early in the read; its end comes from the germline J gene. The rearrangement uses TRBV16 and TRBJ2-7; the D call may be TRBD1 or TRBD2 (5 bases each). V lost 0 bases to trimming and J lost 7 bases, with 7 bases between them. CDR3 length: 12 residues. Looked up from germline, CDR1 is SGHSA and CDR2 is FRNQAP. CDR3 DNA, as far as it was read: TGTGCAAGCAGCTTAGAGGGGGTGGAACAGTAC. Translated, it gives CASSLEGVEQY. Given in full, the CDR3 is CASSLEGVEQYF.

In its sample, this clone was seen a few times. Mouse gene names and germline throughout. The CDR3 goes on 1 residue after the read ends, and that part is filled in from the germline J gene. The chain recombines TRBV12-1 with TRBJ1-3; D uncertain. The V end was cut by 2 bases, the J end by 0 bases, with 7 bases between. Germline values: CDR1 SGHSN, CDR2 HYEKVE. CDR3 size: 14 residues. The CDR3 loop reads CASSQHNSGNTLYF. The covered CDR3 bases are TGTGCCAGCTCTCAGCACAATTCTGGAAATACGCTCTAT.

On this clone itself: Genes and germline come from the mouse. The read comes to an end 1 residue before the CDR3 does, leaving the germline J gene to fill in the end. The chain recombines TRBV4 with TRBJ1-5; no clear D. Germline V CDR1 and CDR2: LGHDT, YNNKQL (reference sequence). V was pared by 8 bases and J by 3 bases, with 11 bases between. There are 13 residues in the CDR3. CDR3 region: CASRSPVNQAPLF. The CDR3 DNA, read in part, is TGTGCCAGCCGCTCACCCGTCAACCAGGCTCCGCTT.

By sample share, this clone is medium-sized. The gene names here belong to mouse. Read data end 1 residue before the CDR3 end; the end is taken from the germline J gene. The rearrangement joins TRBV23 to TRBJ2-7; the table's D call of TRBD2 was not tested on the DNA. Germline V gene data show CDR1 as KGHTA and CDR2 as FQNQQP. The CDR3 has 12 residues. CDR3 loop: CSSSQTGDEQYF. The covered CDR3 bases are TGCTCCAGCAGTCAGACTGGGGATGAACAGTAC.

This clone counts as medium-sized. Germline and genes here are mouse. The CDR3 goes on 1 residue after the read ends, and that part is filled in from the germline J gene. The rearrangement joins TRBV26 to TRBJ2-4; maybe TRBD1 (5 bases). The V gene's germline CDR1 is KGHPV and CDR2 FQNQEV (reference sequence). This CDR3 contains 14 residues. The ends were cut back, 3 bases at V and 0 bases at J, with 7 bases in the middle. CDR3 bases read: TGTGCCAGCAGTCTCGACAGTAGTCAAAACACCTTGTAC. Translating it yields CASSLDSSQNTLY. The whole CDR3 sequence is CASSLDSSQNTLYF.

This clone was detected a few times. Each gene name is a mouse one. The read stops 1 residue short of the end of the CDR3; the missing end is completed from the germline J gene. V gene TRBV26 combines with J gene TRBJ1-3; 9 positions match TRBD1. This CDR3 is 15 amino acids long. Trimming removed 6 bases from V and 0 bases from J; junction bases left unmatched: 3. The germline V gene encodes CDR1 KGHPV and CDR2 FQNQEV (reference sequence). CDR3 amino acids: CASSRDRDSGNTLYF. CDR3 DNA, as far as it was read: TGTGCCAGCAGCCGGGACAGGGATTCTGGAAATACGCTCTAT.

Worth noting for this clone: Mouse gene names apply. The read comes to an end 1 residue before the CDR3 does, leaving the germline J gene to fill in the end. The genes are TRBV26 and TRBJ2-2; D is undetermined. Germline loops: CDR1 KGHPV, CDR2 FQNQEV (reference sequence). Between the trimmed V and J ends, which lost 2 bases and 0 bases, there was a span of 4 bases. This CDR3 is built from 14 residues. CDR3 DNA, as far as it was read: TGTGCCAGCAGTCTGCCTGCAAACACCGGGCAGCTCTAC. This translates into CASSLPANTGQLY. The complete CDR3 protein is CASSLPANTGQLYF.

Of note for this clone: Gene names follow the mouse nomenclature. The read ends 1 residue shy of where the CDR3 ends; the end is completed using the germline J gene. This sequence joins TRBV23 and TRBJ2-7; TRBD2 is taken as the D call from the table, unchecked against the DNA. The germline V gene encodes CDR1 KGHTA and CDR2 FQNQQP. This CDR3 is built from 14 residues. The CDR3 bases that were read are TGCTCCAGCAGTCGAGACTGGGGCTCCTATGAACAGTAC. Translation: CSSSRDWGSYEQY. The whole CDR3 region reads CSSSRDWGSYEQYF.

Note on this clone: The gene names here belong to mouse. The DNA ends 1 residue before the CDR3 does, and the rest of the CDR3 is filled in from the germline J gene. The chain recombines TRBV23 with TRBJ1-1; TRBD1 is the table's D call and was not checked against the DNA. Germline V gene sequence: CDR1 KGHTA, CDR2 FQNQQP. This CDR3 comprises 16 residues. CDR3 region: CSSSQSHGRAGTEVFF. CDR3 DNA (partial): TGCTCCAGCAGTCAATCGCACGGCAGGGCCGGCACAGAAGTCTTC. The whole variable domain, filled in from reference TRBV23 and TRBJ1-1, reads DAAVTQKPRYLIKMKGQEAEMKCIPEKGHTAVFWYQQKQSKELKFLIYFQNQQPLDQIDMVKERFSAVCPSSSLCSLGIRTCEAEDSALYLCSSSQSHGRAGTEVFFGKGTRLTVV.

Turning to this clone: Mouse gene names apply. The CDR3 is cut off 1 residue early in the read; its end comes from the germline J gene. V gene TRBV23 combines with J gene TRBJ1-1; whether TRBD1, the table's D call, matches the DNA was not checked. The CDR3 length is 13 residues. Germline V CDR1 and CDR2: KGHTA, FQNQQP. The CDR3 reads CSSRDTANTEVFF. The covered CDR3 bases are TGCTCCAGCAGGGACACTGCAAACACAGAAGTCTTC.